The subject of this entry is one TCR beta chain. Living in 24 US areas, the participants were between roughly 18 and 89 years of age. Cohort placement rested on clinical history that participants reported themselves. These data are taken from a study of blood T cell repertoires in COVID-19. For the study at large: Sample material is recorded as cDNA or gDNA derived from T cells, B-cell-depleted T cells, or PBMCs.

The germline V and J ends were trimmed by 5 bases and 0 bases, with 18 bases remaining between them. This CDR3 contains 17 residues. Per the germline V gene, CDR1 is LNHDA and CDR2 is SQIVND (reference sequence). Original processing notes: Amplification of reference gene primers provided the estimated nucleated cell counts. This table comes from immunoSEQ multiplex PCR, and its TCRdb copy is limited to in-frame clones, with some not included. The V and J calls and the clone size are those of that table, but D and trimming were determined from the DNA. The sample consists of fewer than 500,000 clones, roughly nine tenths of them appearing once.

The sample taken for sequencing was PBMCs or T cells enriched from blood (not recorded which). J is TRBJ2-3 and V is TRBV19, with D perhaps matching TRBD2 (6 bases). This TCR came from a man aged 25-45 years who had recovered from COVID-19. CDR3 coding DNA: TGTGCCAGTAGTGCCGCTTTTAGCGGAGCTAGCACAGATACGCAGTATTTT. Protein: CASSAAFSGASTDTQYF.